The 20 T cell receptor beta chains in this list originate from one sample, sequenced in a study of blood T cell repertoires in COVID-19. Some clones are missing from TCRdb's copy, which holds only in-frame ones; the method was immunoSEQ multiplex PCR. The table includes 45,000 to 55,000 clones, roughly 87% detected once. The sequenced material came from peripheral blood. Receptors were obtained from a human donor in a cohort sampled during active COVID-19.

This chain connects TRBV5-1 to TRBJ1-4; 8 bases are shared with TRBD1. The J segment lost 3 bases and the V segment lost 4 bases, leaving 11 bases of the junction unmatched. Germline V gives CDR1 SGHRS, CDR2 YFSETQ. CDR3 size: 17 residues. This CDR3 is CASSPRQGALSNEKLFF. The CDR3 DNA reads TGCGCCAGCAGCCCGAGGCAGGGGGCGCTTTCTAATGAAAAACTGTTTTTT.

The V gene is TRBV7-9, the J gene TRBJ1-1; no clear D. V lost 5 bases and J lost 0, with 13 bases in between. The CDR3 contains 15 residues. Germline V gives CDR1 SEHNR, CDR2 FQNEAQ (reference sequence). The CDR3 loop is CASSPSGFLNTEAFF. CDR3 in DNA: TGTGCCAGCAGCCCAAGCGGCTTCCTGAACACTGAAGCTTTCTTT.

This chain uses TRBV24-1 with TRBJ1-1, with TRBD1 matching over 9 bases. The CDR3 sequence is 13 residues long. Germline V gene lookup returns CDR1 KGHDR and CDR2 SFDVKD. After removal of 3 bases from V and 12 bases from J, the junction contained 7 bases not matched to a gene. The CDR3 DNA is TGTGCCACCAGTGATCAGGACAGGGGAATAACTTTCTTT. It specifies CATSDQDRGITFF.

The chain carries TRBV9 and TRBJ1-6; D might be TRBD1 (6 bases). This CDR3 is 16 amino acids long. Trimming left V 0 bases short and J 6 bases short, with 13 bases between. Germline CDR1 is SGDLS and CDR2 is YYNGEE. The CDR3 loop is CASSVGSDRLNSPLHF. CDR3 in DNA: TGTGCCAGCAGCGTAGGTTCGGACAGACTTAATTCACCCCTCCACTTT. The full variable domain, in which reference TRBV9 and TRBJ1-6 provide the parts outside the CDR3, is DSGVTQTPKHLITATGQRVTLRCSPRSGDLSVYWYQQSLDQGLQFLIQYYNGEERAKGNILERFSAQQFPDLHSELNLSSLELGDSALYFCASSVGSDRLNSPLHFGNGTRLTVT.

The gene calls are TRBV5-1 and TRBJ1-1, with TRBD1 identical over 8 bases. The CDR3 covers 14 residues. The germline CDR1 and CDR2 sequences are SGHRS and YFSETQ. V shed 7 bases and J 4 bases; nucleotides not matched to a gene: 9. The CDR3 loop is CASGWTGRLTEAFF. The CDR3 DNA reads as TGCGCCAGCGGGTGGACAGGGAGGCTCACTGAAGCTTTCTTT.

The chain combines TRBV11-2 with TRBJ2-7; D is uncertain. Germline assignment: CDR1 SGHAT and CDR2 FQNNGV. Trimming took 8 bases from V and 6 from J, leaving 17 bases between them. The CDR3 length is 13 residues. CDR3 loop: CASSYGFDGEQYF. DNA for the CDR3: TGTGCCAGCTCCTATGGTTTTGATGGCGAGCAGTACTTC.

J is TRBJ2-5 and V is TRBV7-8; D is perhaps TRBD2 (5 bases). V was cut by 1 base and J by 5 bases, with 14 bases left in between. The CDR3 spans 15 residues. Germline V gives CDR1 SGHVS, CDR2 FQNEAQ. This chain's CDR3 is CASSLGTGIGETQYF. The DNA for the CDR3 is TGTGCCAGCAGCTTAGGGACCGGGATTGGGGAGACCCAGTACTTC.

The chain uses TRBV6-5 and TRBJ2-2; unclear D gene. Germline CDR1 MNHEY, CDR2 SVGAGI. The V and J ends lost 8 bases and 2 bases respectively, with 12 bases between them. There are 14 residues in the CDR3. The CDR3 here is CASREASNTGELFF. CDR3 DNA: TGTGCCAGCCGAGAGGCAAGCAACACCGGGGAGCTGTTTTTT.

This clone appeared a single time. The chain has TRBV13 and TRBJ2-2; D might be TRBD1 (5 bases). V was pared by 5 bases and J by 3 bases, with 16 bases between. CDR1 PRHDT and CDR2 FYEKMQ come from the germline V gene (reference sequence). The CDR3 has 16 amino acids. The CDR3 reads CASSNDGRADTGELFF. The DNA of the CDR3 is TGTGCCAGCAGCAATGATGGCAGGGCGGACACCGGGGAGCTGTTTTTT. The full variable domain, in which reference TRBV13 and TRBJ2-2 provide the parts outside the CDR3, is AAGVIQSPRHLIKEKRETATLKCYPIPRHDTVYWYQQGPGQDPQFLISFYEKMQSDKGSIPDRFSAQQFSDYHSELNMSSLELGDSALYFCASSNDGRADTGELFFGEGSRLTVL.

The CDR3 nucleotides are TGTGCCAGCTCAAAGACTGAGGACAGGGCAGGTCAGCCCCAGCATTTT. Translation gives CASSKTEDRAGQPQHF. The chain employs TRBV18 and TRBJ1-5; 8 bases are a match to TRBD1. V shed 5 bases, J shed 6 bases, and the junction held 12 bases outside the gene matches. Germline values: CDR1 KGHSH, CDR2 LQKENI. The CDR3 loop spans 16 amino acids.

This clone has just a few counts. The chain joins TRBV7-2 to TRBJ2-7, with 7 bases matching TRBD2. This CDR3 is 12 amino acids long. The V gene end was trimmed by 4 bases and the J gene end by 7 bases; junction bases not matched to a gene: 4. Germline CDR1 is SGHTA and CDR2 is FQGNSA. The CDR3 region has the DNA TGTGCCAGCAGCTCCGTAGCGGGTGAGCAGTACTTC. Protein product: CASSSVAGEQYF.

This chain joins TRBV2 and TRBJ2-7; the match to TRBD1 covers 8 bases. The CDR3 spans 15 residues. V shed 7 bases and J 5 bases; nucleotides not matched to a gene: 13. Germline V CDR1 and CDR2: SNHLY, FYNNEI. The CDR3 spells CASTEGGRGLHEQYF. The DNA for the CDR3 is TGTGCCAGCACCGAAGGTGGCAGGGGGCTCCACGAGCAGTACTTC.

This clone showed up just once. This chain links TRBV10-3 with TRBJ2-3, with 7 nucleotides matching TRBD2. Germline V gives CDR1 ENHRY, CDR2 SYGVKD. V trimming: 1 base; J trimming: 2 bases; junction bases outside the gene matches: 3. The CDR3 spans 15 residues. For the CDR3, the DNA is TGTGCCATCAGTGAGTTCCAGCGGGACACAGATACGCAGTATTTT. Amino acid sequence: CAISEFQRDTDTQYF.

The chain recombines TRBV9 with TRBJ2-1; 13 bases match TRBD2. Germline loops: CDR1 SGDLS, CDR2 YYNGEE. V lost 2 bases and J lost 10; bases outside the gene matches: 18. The CDR3 covers 19 residues. CDR3 sequence (DNA): TGTGCCAGCAGCGTCCACACCGGACTAGCGGGAGAACCGCCCCGGGAGCAGTTCTTC. Its protein product is CASSVHTGLAGEPPREQFF.

The V gene is TRBV11-2, the J gene TRBJ2-1, with 8 bases aligning to TRBD2. V lost 2 bases and J lost 5; bases outside the gene matches: 8. The CDR3 runs to 16 residues. Germline lookup yields CDR1 SGHAT and CDR2 FQNNGV. CDR3 in DNA: TGTGCCAGCAGCTTATATGGCGGGAGGACTAACAATGAGCAGTTCTTC. This gives the protein CASSLYGGRTNNEQFF.

The CDR3 protein is CATGRDYQPQHF. For the CDR3, the DNA is TGTGCCACGGGCAGGGACTATCAGCCCCAGCATTTT. The gene calls are TRBV19 and TRBJ1-5; TRBD1 might be the D (5 bases). Trimming stripped 10 bases from V and 5 bases from J, with 12 bases between. Germline V gene sequence: CDR1 LNHDA, CDR2 SQIVND (reference sequence). This CDR3 has 12 residues.

The chain employs TRBV21-1 and TRBJ1-1; the DNA was not used to check the table's D call, TRBD1. TRBV21-1 counts as a pseudogene. The CDR3 is made up of 19 amino acids. The CDR3 is CASSKVVGARMGMNTEAFF. The CDR3 DNA sequence: TGTGCCAGCAGCAAAGTGGTAGGGGCCCGGATGGGAATGAACACTGAAGCTTTCTTT.

The chain combines TRBV28 with TRBJ1-2, with D perhaps TRBD1 (5 bases). The CDR3 extends over 13 amino acids. Trimming removed 5 bases from V and 7 bases from J, with 14 bases in between. Germline V lookup: CDR1 MDHEN, CDR2 SYDVKM. The CDR3 bases are TGTGCCAGCAGTCTATACCAGGGTTTTGGCTACACCTTC. Translation: CASSLYQGFGYTF.

V is TRBV12-5 and J is TRBJ2-2, with D possibly matching TRBD2 (6 bases). V was cut by 2 bases and J by 1 base, with 11 bases left in between. Looked up from germline, CDR1 is LGHNT and CDR2 is FRNRAP. This CDR3 region has 16 residues. CDR3 in DNA: TGTGCTAGTGGTTTGTTCCCCGGGAGGAACACCGGGGAGCTGTTTTTT. Translation: CASGLFPGRNTGELFF. Full variable domain (remainder filled in from reference TRBV12-5 and TRBJ2-2): DARVTQTPRHKVTEMGQEVTMRCQPILGHNTVFWYRQTMMQGLELLAYFRNRAPLDDSGMPKDRFSAEMPDATLATLKIQPSEPRDSAVYFCASGLFPGRNTGELFFGEGSRLTVL.

The rearrangement uses TRBV6-5 and TRBJ2-3; 11 nucleotides line up with TRBD2. Germline CDR1 and CDR2: MNHEY and SVGAGI. The CDR3 length is 15 residues. J lost 3 bases, V lost 4 bases, and 3 bases had no gene match. The chain's CDR3 is CASSLAGGPTDTQYF. The CDR3 DNA is TGTGCCAGCAGTTTAGCGGGAGGGCCGACAGATACGCAGTATTTT.